The 28 T cell receptor beta chains below all came from one sample that was sequenced in a study of cytomegalovirus exposure and HLA in healthy donors. The PCR had 60 Vbeta and 13 Jbeta primers. Some clones are missing from TCRdb's copy, which holds only in-frame ones; the method was immunoSEQ multiplex PCR. The sample includes approximately 130,000 clones. Sequenced material: PBMCs. The receptors derive from a woman in her fifties or sixties in good health and CMV-seronegative.

The CDR3 loop is CATKSPGFRSSNQPQHF. The DNA for the CDR3 is TGTGCCACCAAATCCCCCGGCTTTAGGAGTAGCAATCAGCCCCAGCATTTT. This chain uses TRBV28 with TRBJ1-5, with D unclear. The germline V gene encodes CDR1 MDHEN and CDR2 SYDVKM. V shed 10 bases and J shed 0 bases, with 22 bases lying between them. This CDR3 spans 17 amino acids.

This chain connects TRBV4-2 to TRBJ1-1; D possibly corresponds to TRBD1 (5 bases). Germline V CDR1 and CDR2: LGHNA, YNFKEQ. This CDR3 has 17 residues. Trimming left V 1 base short and J 2 bases short, with 17 bases between. Here the CDR3 reads CASSQAFRGRNNTEAFF. The DNA for the CDR3 is TGTGCCAGCAGCCAAGCCTTCCGGGGGAGGAATAACACTGAAGCTTTCTTT.

The chain couples TRBV4-2 to TRBJ2-7; D might be TRBD1 (6 bases). Germline CDR1 and CDR2: LGHNA and YNFKEQ. Trimming pared 5 bases from V and 0 bases from J, leaving 17 bases between. This CDR3 has 16 amino acids. The chain's CDR3 is CASSWGRGGSSYEQYF. The CDR3 DNA reads TGTGCCAGCAGCTGGGGTCGAGGGGGTAGCTCCTACGAGCAGTACTTC.

Here the CDR3 DNA reads TGTGCCAGCAGCCGGGGACAGGGGGACTGGGCTGGGGCCAACGTCCTGACTTTC. This encodes CASSRGQGDWAGANVLTF. V usage is TRBV7-6 and J usage is TRBJ2-6, with TRBD1 identical over 11 bases. The CDR3 runs 18 residues. From germline, CDR1 is SGHVS and CDR2 FNYEAQ. J lost 2 bases, V lost 5 bases, and 8 bases had no gene match.

V usage is TRBV18 and J usage is TRBJ2-5; no definite D call. Germline CDR1 and CDR2: KGHSH and LQKENI. CDR3 size: 12 residues. Trimming took off 4 bases at V and 5 bases at J, with 8 bases between the two ends. The CDR3 coding sequence is TGTGCCAGCTCACTAATGTCGGAGACCCAGTACTTC. It codes for CASSLMSETQYF.

Notes on this clone: An end of the junction does not agree with germline; a read error may underlie this. V and J are TRBV7-3 and TRBJ1-1; the match to TRBD1 covers 9 bases. Germline assignment: CDR1 SGHTA and CDR2 FQGTGA. This CDR3 has 14 amino acids. CDR3 in amino acids: CASSITGGGTEAFF. In nucleotides, the CDR3 is TGTGCCAGCAGCATAACAGGGGGCGGCACTGAAGCTTTCTTT. Together with reference TRBV7-3 and TRBJ1-1, the CDR3 gives the full variable domain: GAGVSQTPSNKVTEKGKYVELRCDPISGHTALYWYRQSLGQGPEFLIYFQGTGAADDSGLPNDRFFAVRPEGSVSTLKIQRTERGDSAVYLCASSITGGGTEAFFGQGTRLTVV.

This chain links TRBV5-6 with TRBJ1-1, with 7 bases fitting TRBD1. The CDR3 loop spans 14 amino acids. Germline V gene sequence: CDR1 SGHDT, CDR2 YYEEEE. V dropped 4 bases and J dropped 5; count of bases not matched to a gene: 8. DNA for the CDR3: TGTGCCAGCAGCCCCGACAGGGTGGGGACTGAAGCTTTCTTT. This codes for CASSPDRVGTEAFF.

V gene TRBV4-1 combines with J gene TRBJ2-2; 9 nucleotides agree with TRBD2. J was trimmed by 1 base and V by 3 bases; bases with no gene match: 3. The V gene's germline CDR1 is MGHRA and CDR2 YSYEKL. The CDR3 is 16 amino acids. The CDR3 protein is CASSQNSGGNTGELFF. The CDR3, as DNA: TGCGCCAGCAGCCAGAATAGCGGGGGGAACACCGGGGAGCTGTTTTTT.

The chain couples TRBV29-1 to TRBJ2-3; 9 nucleotides agree with TRBD2. The trim removed 7 bases at V and 3 bases at J, leaving 8 bases unmatched. CDR3 length: 14 residues. Germline assignment: CDR1 SQVTM and CDR2 ANQGSEA. The CDR3: CSGLQAGGTDTQYF. CDR3 DNA: TGCAGCGGGCTCCAAGCGGGGGGAACAGATACGCAGTATTTT.

The genes are TRBV6-6 and TRBJ2-5; 12 bases line up with TRBD2. The CDR3 has 16 residues. Germline values: CDR1 MNHNY, CDR2 SVGAGI (reference sequence). Trimming cost V 2 bases and J 5 bases; bases outside gene matches: 6. CDR3 sequence reads: CASSYPRTSGKETQYF. CDR3 bases: TGTGCCAGCAGTTACCCCCGGACTAGCGGGAAGGAGACCCAGTACTTC.

V and J are TRBV2 and TRBJ2-7, with 11 positions matching TRBD2. The CDR3 spans 15 residues. V trimming: 4 bases; J trimming: 3 bases; junction bases outside the gene matches: 5. CDR1 and CDR2 from the germline V gene are SNHLY and FYNNEI. CDR3 DNA: TGTGCCAGCAGTGGGGGACTAGCGGATTACTACGAGCAGTACTTC. Amino acid sequence: CASSGGLADYYEQYF.

The chain links TRBV10-1 to TRBJ2-5; 13 nucleotides line up with TRBD2. Losses at the gene ends were 3 bases for V and 3 bases for J; bases not matched to a gene: 4. Germline lookup yields CDR1 WNHNN and CDR2 SYGVQD (reference sequence). CDR3 size: 16 residues. The CDR3 region is CASSDSGLAGKETQYF. In DNA, the CDR3 is TGCGCCAGCAGTGATTCGGGACTAGCGGGGAAAGAGACCCAGTACTTC.

V and J are TRBV4-2 and TRBJ2-3, with D maybe TRBD1 (6 bases). The germline V and J ends were trimmed by 1 base and 7 bases, with 18 bases remaining between them. The germline V gene has CDR1 LGHNA and CDR2 YNFKEQ. The CDR3 has 16 amino acids. The CDR3 nucleotides read TGTGCCAGCAGCCAAGGAACAGGGAATGTTGTGAATACGCAGTATTTT. It encodes CASSQGTGNVVNTQYF.

The V and J genes are TRBV28 and TRBJ2-1; the D gene is possibly TRBD1 (6 bases). V shed 4 bases and J shed 4 bases, with 14 bases lying between them. The CDR3 consists of 15 residues. CDR1 MDHEN and CDR2 SYDVKM come from the germline V gene. Written as DNA, the CDR3 is TGTGCCAGCAGTTCGGGTGGGGGCTGGTACAATGAGCAGTTCTTC. This sequence encodes CASSSGGGWYNEQFF. The whole variable domain, filled in from reference TRBV28 and TRBJ2-1, reads DVKVTQSSRYLVKRTGEKVFLECVQDMDHENMFWYRQDPGLGLRLIYFSYDVKMKEKGDIPEGYSVSREKKERFSLILESASTNQTSMYLCASSSGGGWYNEQFFGPGTRLTVL.

The genes are TRBV28 and TRBJ1-3; D unresolved. V was shortened by 5 bases and J by 4 bases, with 18 bases between the two germline ends. CDR1 and CDR2 (germline): MDHEN, SYDVKM. The CDR3 is 16 residues long. CDR3: CASSRAGGFFGNTIYF. The CDR3 nucleotides are TGTGCCAGCAGTCGCGCAGGAGGGTTTTTCGGAAACACCATATATTTT.

This chain connects TRBV16 to TRBJ2-6; 7 bases agree with TRBD1. The CDR3 sequence is 17 residues long. CDR1 is KGHSY, CDR2 FQNENV, per germline. J was trimmed by 0 bases and V by 2 bases; bases with no gene match: 4. This chain's CDR3 is CASSQAGGTSGANVLTF. The DNA of the CDR3 is TGTGCCAGCAGCCAAGCAGGGGGTACCTCTGGGGCCAACGTCCTGACTTTC.

The chain has TRBV7-8 and TRBJ1-4; the D gene is possibly TRBD1 (6 bases). CDR3 length: 16 residues. Germline V gene lookup returns CDR1 SGHVS and CDR2 FQNEAQ. V lost 2 bases to trimming and J lost 3 bases, with 13 bases between them. In nucleotides, the CDR3 is TGTGCCAGCAGCTTAATTCCCAGGGGCCCTAATGAAAAACTGTTTTTT. This codes for CASSLIPRGPNEKLFF.

This chain uses TRBV5-4 with TRBJ2-1; no definite D call. Germline V gives CDR1 SGHNT, CDR2 YYREEE (reference sequence). V was clipped by 0 bases and J by 10 bases, with 14 bases between them. This CDR3 is built from 14 residues. CDR3 protein: CASSLGTTPLEQFF. CDR3 nucleotide sequence: TGTGCCAGCAGCTTGGGAACTACCCCCCTGGAGCAGTTCTTC.

V gene TRBV2 combines with J gene TRBJ1-4, with 8 bases matching TRBD1. CDR1 SNHLY and CDR2 FYNNEI come from the germline V gene. The CDR3 has 14 amino acids. The J segment lost 8 bases and the V segment lost 7 bases, leaving 9 bases of the junction unmatched. For the CDR3, the DNA is TGTGCCAGCACCTCCGGACAGGGAGGCGAAAAACTGTTTTTT. Protein: CASTSGQGGEKLFF. Variable domain in full (rest from reference TRBV2 and TRBJ1-4): EPEVTQTPSHQVTQMGQEVILRCVPISNHLYFYWYRQILGQKVEFLVSFYNNEISEKSEIFDDQFSVERPDGSNFTLKIRSTKLEDSAMYFCASTSGQGGEKLFFGSGTQLSVL.

This chain joins TRBV19 and TRBJ2-3, with 10 bases aligning to TRBD2. The germline V gene encodes CDR1 LNHDA and CDR2 SQIVND (reference sequence). The J segment lost 3 bases and the V segment lost 5 bases, leaving 2 bases of the junction unmatched. The CDR3 totals 14 residues. CDR3 sequence reads: CASSDSGRTDTQYF. The DNA for the CDR3 is TGTGCCAGTAGTGATAGCGGGAGGACAGATACGCAGTATTTT.

The chain combines TRBV5-5 with TRBJ1-6; D uncertain. Germline values: CDR1 SGHKS, CDR2 YYEKEE (reference sequence). The V gene lost 4 bases and the J gene lost 7 bases, with 18 bases spanning the gap. The CDR3 has 16 amino acids. The CDR3 here is CASSITDFHGNSPLHF. CDR3 nucleotide sequence: TGTGCCAGCAGCATAACAGATTTCCACGGCAATTCACCCCTCCACTTT.

The gene calls are TRBV11-2 and TRBJ2-4, with TRBD2 as a possible D gene (5 bases). The V gene lost 2 bases and the J gene lost 9 bases, with 11 bases spanning the gap. The CDR3 is made up of 13 amino acids. The V gene's germline CDR1 is SGHAT and CDR2 FQNNGV. CDR3 residues: CASSLRGYGIQYF. In DNA form, the CDR3 reads TGTGCCAGCAGCTTACGAGGGTACGGCATTCAGTACTTC.

The rearrangement uses TRBV9 and TRBJ2-7, with TRBD2 as a possible D gene (6 bases). The V gene's germline CDR1 is SGDLS and CDR2 YYNGEE. This CDR3 is 15 amino acids long. Trimming took off 3 bases at V and 2 bases at J, with 15 bases between the two ends. CDR3 DNA: TGTGCCAGCAGCGGGGGACTGGGCCGTACCTACGAGCAGTACTTC. Protein product: CASSGGLGRTYEQYF.

This chain connects TRBV7-9 to TRBJ2-1; 11 bases map to TRBD2. The V segment lost 8 bases and the J segment 9 bases; nucleotides outside the gene matches: 12. The CDR3 runs 15 residues. Germline V gene lookup returns CDR1 SEHNR and CDR2 FQNEAQ (reference sequence). The CDR3 is CASGFSGRAGLEQFF. The CDR3 DNA is TGTGCCAGCGGGTTTAGCGGGAGGGCCGGTCTTGAGCAGTTCTTC.

The chain joins TRBV6-1 to TRBJ2-7; 8 bases fit TRBD1. The germline gives CDR1 MNHNS, CDR2 SASEGT. V lost 2 bases and J lost 2; bases outside the gene matches: 17. The CDR3 extends over 19 amino acids. CDR3 amino acids: CASSEIRTGYFSAAYEQYF. The CDR3 coding sequence is TGTGCCAGCAGTGAAATTCGGACAGGGTACTTCTCGGCGGCCTACGAGCAGTACTTC.

The chain combines TRBV28 with TRBJ2-7; 9 nucleotides line up with TRBD1. Looked up from germline, CDR1 is MDHEN and CDR2 is SYDVKM. With V trimmed by 4 bases and J by 2 bases, 6 bases remained unmatched. The CDR3 contains 15 residues. CDR3 residues: CASSSPGQGTYEQYF. The CDR3 DNA reads as TGTGCCAGCAGTTCACCGGGACAGGGCACCTACGAGCAGTACTTC.

The chain couples TRBV5-6 to TRBJ2-1; tentatively, D is TRBD2 (5 bases). Germline CDR1 SGHDT, CDR2 YYEEEE. Deletions cut 3 bases from V and 9 bases from J, with 10 bases between. This CDR3 is built from 12 residues. CDR3 DNA sequence: TGTGCCAGCAGCTGGAAAGAGGGTGAGCAGTTCTTC. Its translation is CASSWKEGEQFF.

The chain links TRBV27 to TRBJ1-2; TRBD1 aligns across 8 bases. CDR1 and CDR2 from the germline V gene are MNHEY and SMNVEV (reference sequence). This CDR3 has 15 residues. Unmatched junction bases numbered 9, after V lost 6 bases and J lost 3 bases. The CDR3 coding sequence is TGTGCCAGCAGCCCCCGGGACAGGTCATACTATGGCTACACCTTC. It yields the protein CASSPRDRSYYGYTF.